This T cell receptor beta chain was obtained from a study of blood T cell repertoires in COVID-19. Whole-study context: Nucleic acid was either cDNA or gDNA, and it came from T cells, B-cell-depleted T cells, or PBMCs.

As handled by the study authors: Using reference gene primer amplification, nucleated cell counts were estimated. The method was immunoSEQ multiplex PCR; TCRdb's version includes in-frame clones alone and lacks a portion of them. That table gives V, J and clone size, and the DNA gave D and trimming. The repertoire has about 140,000 clones, almost 80% of them found once; the top ten carry 8.6%. Germline V lookup: CDR1 LNHDA, CDR2 SQIVND (reference sequence). V dropped 8 bases and J dropped 12; count of bases not matched to a gene: 13. The CDR3 contains 12 residues. The TCR was taken from a man aged 50 or older with active or convalescent COVID-19. This rearrangement joins TRBV19 to TRBJ2-7, with 7 nucleotides matching TRBD2. Input material: peripheral blood. CDR3 region: CASQAPGLKMYF. DNA for the CDR3: TGTGCCAGTCAGGCGCCGGGACTAAAGATGTACTTC. The full variable domain, with the rest looked up from reference TRBV19 and TRBJ2-7, is DGGITQSPKYLFRKEGQNVTLSCEQNLNHDAMYWYRQDPGQGLRLIYYSQIVNDFQKGDIAEGYSVSREKKESFPLTVTSAQKNPTAFYLCASQAPGLKMYFGPGTRLTVT.